This T cell receptor beta chain is drawn from a study of shared clonotypes between healthy human individuals. The split of CD4+ cells yielded CD45RA+ naive and CD45RA-negative memory subsets. Here immunoSEQ multiplex PCR was the method, and the copy in TCRdb shows in-frame clones only, minus some. The sample holds a few million clones; just over 90% are singletons and the top ten take 0.13% to 0.15%. This CDR3 spans 15 amino acids. Looked up from germline, CDR1 is MNHNS and CDR2 is SASEGT. V was trimmed by 8 bases and J by 5 bases, leaving 20 bases between them. The rearrangement joins TRBV6-1 to TRBJ2-3, with a weak D call TRBD2 (5 bases). The receptor was derived from a man aged 18-30 years in good health. Sequences were obtained from naive CD4+ T cells sorted from blood. Subset here: CD45RA+ positively selected. CDR3 loop: CASARPGLGGDTQYF. As DNA, the CDR3 is TGTGCCAGCGCACGTCCGGGGTTAGGTGGAGATACGCAGTATTTT.